This passage covers 19 T cell receptor beta chains from one sample sequenced in a study of blood T cell repertoires in COVID-19. The protocol was immunoSEQ multiplex PCR, while the TCRdb copy is restricted to in-frame clones and leaves out a portion. The table lists tens of thousands of clones, around 90% of them singletons, with around 4.7% in the top ten. Sequencing was performed on peripheral blood. These receptors were collected from an elderly woman with active or convalescent COVID-19.

This rearrangement joins TRBV7-2 to TRBJ2-3; 11 positions agree with TRBD2. This CDR3 has 14 amino acids. V lost 6 bases, J lost 2 bases, and 1 base stayed unmatched. From germline, CDR1 is SGHTA and CDR2 FQGNSA. As DNA, the CDR3 is TGTGCCAGCAGGACTAGCGGGAACACAGATACGCAGTATTTT. Amino acid sequence: CASRTSGNTDTQYF.

The rearrangement uses TRBV24-1 and TRBJ2-1, with 9 bases matching TRBD2. This CDR3 spans 17 amino acids. V dropped 3 bases and J dropped 8; count of bases not matched to a gene: 13. Germline-derived CDR1 and CDR2 are KGHDR and SFDVKD. CDR3 DNA sequence: TGTGCCACCAGTGATCCCACGCGGGAGGGCCTTGACTATGAGCAGTTCTTC. Translating gives CATSDPTREGLDYEQFF.

For the CDR3, the DNA is TGTGCCAGTCTATTGCAGGGGACTGGCTACACCTTC. It encodes CASLLQGTGYTF. The chain links TRBV28 to TRBJ1-2; D possibly corresponds to TRBD1 (6 bases). The CDR3 consists of 12 residues. Trimming took 9 bases from V and 7 from J, leaving 15 bases between them. Germline CDR1 and CDR2: MDHEN and SYDVKM.

V usage is TRBV4-3 and J usage is TRBJ2-1; no reliable D call. V lost 0 bases and J lost 4, with 13 bases in between. This CDR3 comprises 16 residues. Germline-derived CDR1 and CDR2 are LGHNA and YSLEER. This CDR3 reads CASSQEGGGAYNEQFF. The CDR3 nucleotides read TGCGCCAGCAGCCAAGAAGGCGGCGGAGCGTACAATGAGCAGTTCTTC.

The CDR3 bases are TGTGCTAGTGGTTTCAGCCGGGAGTATGACACCGGGGAGCTGTTTTTT. It specifies CASGFSREYDTGELFF. This chain connects TRBV12-5 to TRBJ2-2, with TRBD2 as a possible D gene (6 bases). CDR3 size: 16 residues. The germline V and J ends were trimmed by 3 bases and 3 bases, with 14 bases remaining between them. The germline CDR1 and CDR2 sequences are LGHNT and FRNRAP.

The chain uses TRBV28 and TRBJ2-7; TRBD1 is a possible D gene (6 bases). Trimming pared 4 bases from V and 5 bases from J, leaving 15 bases between. In germline, CDR1 is MDHEN, CDR2 SYDVKM. The CDR3 contains 14 residues. The CDR3 DNA reads as TGTGCCAGCAGTTCGACAGGTATGGGGAACGAGCAGTACTTC. Translation gives CASSSTGMGNEQYF.

This chain links TRBV10-3 with TRBJ2-7; 10 bases line up with TRBD2. Per the germline V gene, CDR1 is ENHRY and CDR2 is SYGVKD. The CDR3 totals 15 residues. The ends lost 0 bases at V and 12 bases at J; junction bases unmatched: 11. Here the CDR3 reads CAISESGASGSRGYF. In nucleotides, the CDR3 is TGTGCCATCAGTGAGTCGGGGGCTAGCGGGAGCCGGGGGTACTTC.

This chain links TRBV5-5 with TRBJ2-1; 10 positions match TRBD2. Germline lookup yields CDR1 SGHKS and CDR2 YYEKEE (reference sequence). J lost 4 bases, V lost 3 bases, and 4 bases had no gene match. The CDR3 runs to 15 residues. The CDR3: CASSSTSGTYNEQFF. CDR3 DNA: TGTGCCAGCAGCTCCACTAGCGGGACTTACAATGAGCAGTTCTTC. The full variable domain, rest sourced from reference TRBV5-5 and TRBJ2-1, is DAGVTQSPTHLIKTRGQQVTLRCSPISGHKSVSWYQQVLGQGPQFIFQYYEKEERGRGNFPDRFSARQFPNYSSELNVNALLLGDSALYLCASSSTSGTYNEQFFGPGTRLTVL.

This clone occurred a few times. V gene TRBV27 combines with J gene TRBJ2-1, with 8 nucleotides matching TRBD2. The CDR3 is made up of 18 amino acids. V dropped 5 bases and J dropped 3; count of bases not matched to a gene: 15. The germline gives CDR1 MNHEY, CDR2 SMNVEV (reference sequence). CDR3 sequence (DNA): TGTGCCAGCAGTCACGAGTTCGAGCGGGGGACTCTCTACAATGAGCAGTTCTTC. Translating it yields CASSHEFERGTLYNEQFF.

This sequence joins TRBV5-1 and TRBJ1-4, with D maybe TRBD1 (6 bases). Germline CDR1 and CDR2: SGHRS and YFSETQ. The ends were cut back, 0 bases at V and 8 bases at J, with 11 bases in the middle. The CDR3 loop spans 14 amino acids. CDR3 amino acids: CASSLVVQGEKLFF. The CDR3 DNA sequence: TGCGCCAGCAGCTTGGTGGTACAGGGAGAAAAACTGTTTTTT.

The rearrangement links TRBV5-4 to TRBJ1-1, with a weak D call TRBD1 (6 bases). The V and J ends lost 4 bases and 1 base respectively, with 14 bases between them. The CDR3 length is 15 residues. Germline V gives CDR1 SGHNT, CDR2 YYREEE (reference sequence). CDR3 nucleotides: TGTGCCAGCAGCGGAGAAGTCAGGGGGAACACTGAAGCTTTCTTT. Translated, it gives CASSGEVRGNTEAFF.

This rearrangement joins TRBV19 to TRBJ1-5; weak D call: TRBD1 (6 bases). The CDR3 length is 15 residues. V lost 3 bases to trimming and J lost 6 bases, with 15 bases between them. Germline V gives CDR1 LNHDA, CDR2 SQIVND (reference sequence). CDR3 loop: CASSMIGRGSQPQHF. CDR3 in DNA: TGTGCCAGTAGTATGATAGGCAGGGGAAGTCAGCCCCAGCATTTT.

This chain uses TRBV6-5 with TRBJ1-6; D gene unclear. V was cut by 1 base and J by 7 bases, with 14 bases left in between. In germline, CDR1 is MNHEY, CDR2 SVGAGI. The CDR3 is 16 residues long. CDR3 loop: CASSYFRSVQNSPLHF. In DNA form, the CDR3 reads TGTGCCAGCAGTTACTTTCGTTCGGTCCAAAATTCACCCCTCCACTTT.

The chain joins TRBV6-5 to TRBJ1-3; a possible D gene is TRBD1 (5 bases). Trimming left V 6 bases short and J 0 bases short, with 12 bases between. Per germline, CDR1 MNHEY and CDR2 SVGAGI. CDR3 length: 15 amino acids. CDR3 protein: CASSPQVTSGNTIYF. CDR3 nucleotide sequence: TGTGCCAGCAGCCCACAGGTTACCTCTGGAAACACCATATATTTT.

The gene calls are TRBV18 and TRBJ2-3, with a possible D match to TRBD1 (5 bases). This CDR3 has 13 residues. With 5 bases removed from V and 4 bases from J, the gap between germline ends came to 10 bases. The V gene's germline CDR1 is KGHSH and CDR2 LQKENI. The CDR3 nucleotides are TGTGCCAGCTCATGGGGCGGCTCAGATACGCAGTATTTT. Protein: CASSWGGSDTQYF.

The CDR3 sequence is CATNSGRRNTDTQYF. In DNA form, the CDR3 reads TGTGCCACCAATAGCGGGAGAAGAAACACAGATACGCAGTATTTT. The chain combines TRBV24-1 with TRBJ2-3, with 9 bases that match TRBD2. In germline, CDR1 is KGHDR, CDR2 SFDVKD. With V trimmed by 8 bases and J by 2 bases, 7 bases remained unmatched. The CDR3 length is 15 residues.

Here the CDR3 reads CASSIRQGSNEQFF. CDR3 in DNA: TGTGCCAGTAGTATTAGACAGGGATCCAATGAGCAGTTCTTC. The rearrangement links TRBV19 to TRBJ2-1; TRBD1 matches 7 bases. V shed 3 bases, J shed 6 bases, and the junction held 5 bases outside the gene matches. CDR1 is LNHDA, CDR2 SQIVND, per germline (reference sequence). The CDR3 runs to 14 residues.

In its sample, this clone ranks as medium-sized. V is TRBV30 and J is TRBJ1-4; D possibly corresponds to TRBD1 (5 bases). Germline assignment: CDR1 GTSNPN and CDR2 SVGIG (reference sequence). The CDR3 covers 14 residues. The germline V and J ends were trimmed by 2 bases and 5 bases, with 12 bases remaining between them. The CDR3 here is CAWSSAGDNEKLFF. For the CDR3, the DNA is TGTGCCTGGAGTTCCGCGGGGGACAATGAAAAACTGTTTTTT.

J is TRBJ2-5 and V is TRBV5-5, with a possible D match to TRBD2 (6 bases). The ends were cut back, 4 bases at V and 2 bases at J, with 15 bases in the middle. Per the germline V gene, CDR1 is SGHKS and CDR2 is YYEKEE (reference sequence). The CDR3 length is 15 residues. CDR3 amino acids: CASSPGLGVQETQYF. CDR3 in DNA: TGTGCCAGCAGCCCGGGACTGGGGGTACAAGAGACCCAGTACTTC.